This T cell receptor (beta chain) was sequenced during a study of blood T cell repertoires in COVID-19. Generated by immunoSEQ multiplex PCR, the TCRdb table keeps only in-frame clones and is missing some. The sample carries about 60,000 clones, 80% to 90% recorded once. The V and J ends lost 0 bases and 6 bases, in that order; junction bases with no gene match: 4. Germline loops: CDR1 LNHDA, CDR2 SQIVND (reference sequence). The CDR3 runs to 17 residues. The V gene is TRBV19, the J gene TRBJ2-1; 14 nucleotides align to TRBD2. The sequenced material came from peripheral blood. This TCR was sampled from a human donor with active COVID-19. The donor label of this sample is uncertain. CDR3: CASSIDAGTSGGNEQFF. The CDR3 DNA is TGTGCCAGTAGTATAGACGCCGGGACTAGCGGGGGCAATGAGCAGTTCTTC.